This TCR beta chain originates from a study of identical twins. The CDR3 sequence is 17 residues long. The ends were cut back, 3 bases at V and 2 bases at J, with 16 bases in the middle. A single record per CDR3 protein comes from TCRdb applying MiXCR to the 5' RACE reads. The sample records about 190,000 distinct CDR3 sequences, about 16% being singletons. These data also formed part of another study, on T cells expressing NK-cell markers. Per that paper: Repertoires of TCR beta were obtained from T cells sorted as CD3+CD56+NKG2C+, CD3+CD56+NKG2C- and CD3+CD56-NKG2C+.

The source of this sequence is a woman aged 18-29 years in good health. The chain uses TRBV12-3 or TRBV12-4 and TRBJ2-2, with a tentative D call TRBD2 (6 bases). Sequences were obtained from CD8+ T cells sorted from blood. The chain's CDR3 is CASSLTGAHLNTGELFF. For the CDR3, the DNA is TGTGCCAGCAGTTTGACGGGAGCCCACTTAAACACCGGGGAGCTGTTTTTT.